This note documents a single TCR beta chain sequence. The data are from a study of T cell changes during pregnancy in multiple sclerosis. Repertoires were generated with immunoSEQ multiplex PCR, while TCRdb's copy carries only in-frame clones and drops some. The sample shows approximately 58,000 clones, about nine tenths of them seen only once. Germline V gives CDR1 SGHTA, CDR2 FQGTGA. V lost 1 base to trimming and J lost 4 bases; unmatched junction nucleotides: 5. The CDR3 is made up of 16 amino acids. The sequence derives from a female donor in good health, enrolled as a control in a pregnancy study. The chain combines TRBV7-3 with TRBJ2-2, with TRBD2 identical over 8 bases. Sequenced here: peripheral blood, sampled in the second trimester of pregnancy. The CDR3: CASSLMPGGFTGELFF. CDR3 in DNA: TGTGCCAGCAGCTTAATGCCGGGGGGGTTCACCGGGGAGCTGTTTTTT.